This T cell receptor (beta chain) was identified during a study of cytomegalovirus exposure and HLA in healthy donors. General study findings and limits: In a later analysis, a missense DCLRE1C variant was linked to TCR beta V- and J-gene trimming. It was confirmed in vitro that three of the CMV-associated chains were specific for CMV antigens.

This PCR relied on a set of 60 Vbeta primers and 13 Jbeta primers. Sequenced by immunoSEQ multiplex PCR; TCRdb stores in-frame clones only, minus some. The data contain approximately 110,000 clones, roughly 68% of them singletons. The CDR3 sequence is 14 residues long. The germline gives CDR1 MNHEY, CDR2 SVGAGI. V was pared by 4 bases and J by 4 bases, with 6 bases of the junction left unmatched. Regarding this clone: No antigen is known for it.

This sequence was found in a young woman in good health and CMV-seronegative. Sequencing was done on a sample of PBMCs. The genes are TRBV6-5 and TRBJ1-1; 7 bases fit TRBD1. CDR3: CASSSTGVGTEAFF. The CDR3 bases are TGTGCCAGCAGTTCCACAGGGGTTGGCACTGAAGCTTTCTTT.